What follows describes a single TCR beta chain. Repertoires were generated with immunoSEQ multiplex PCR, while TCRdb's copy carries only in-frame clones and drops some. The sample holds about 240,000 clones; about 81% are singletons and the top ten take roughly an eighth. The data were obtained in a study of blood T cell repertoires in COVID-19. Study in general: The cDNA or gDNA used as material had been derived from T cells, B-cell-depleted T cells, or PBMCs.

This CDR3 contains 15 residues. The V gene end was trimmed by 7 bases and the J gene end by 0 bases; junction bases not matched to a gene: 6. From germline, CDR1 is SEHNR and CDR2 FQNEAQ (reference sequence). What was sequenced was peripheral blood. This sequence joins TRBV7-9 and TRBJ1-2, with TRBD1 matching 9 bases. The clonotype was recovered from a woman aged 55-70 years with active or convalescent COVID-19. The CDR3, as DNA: TGTGCCAGCACACCCACAGGGGGCCCTAACTATGGCTACACCTTC. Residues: CASTPTGGPNYGYTF.